These 18 T cell receptor beta chains came from one sample sequenced in a study of glioma-infiltrating T cells after dendritic cell vaccination listed by TCRdb under 2016. The method behind the library was the immunoSEQ multiplex PCR assay. What TCRdb holds here is the immuneACCESS table cut down to in-frame rearrangements. Part of the clones is not present; checked against another copy, under half of the missing clones reflect an unresolved V gene, and the others are unexplained. The sample table shows about 82,000 clones, and 80% to 90% are seen once. The ten largest clones take up 3.2% of the sample. The material sequenced was blood, taken before dendritic cell vaccination. The receptors originated from a human donor with glioblastoma.

The V and J genes are TRBV21-1 and TRBJ2-7; the table's D call, TRBD1, has no DNA check behind it. TRBV21-1 is marked as a pseudogene. CDR3 length equals 17 residues. In nucleotides, the CDR3 is TGTGCCAGCAGCAAAGCCCGTGGGGGACAACTCCGCTACGAGCAGTACTTC. Translation gives CASSKARGGQLRYEQYF.

This chain links TRBV5-5 with TRBJ1-2; D might be TRBD1 (5 bases). The ends were cut back, 4 bases at V and 7 bases at J, with 14 bases in the middle. The CDR3 is 13 amino acids. Germline lookup yields CDR1 SGHKS and CDR2 YYEKEE (reference sequence). CDR3 region: CASSGAREVGYTF. CDR3 sequence (DNA): TGTGCCAGCAGCGGCGCCAGGGAGGTTGGCTACACCTTC.

The chain uses TRBV19 and TRBJ1-4; weak D call: TRBD1 (5 bases). CDR3 length: 13 residues. Germline loops: CDR1 LNHDA, CDR2 SQIVND (reference sequence). V was shortened by 9 bases and J by 0 bases, with 8 bases between the two germline ends. The DNA of the CDR3 is TGTGCCAGCCAGACAGCAACTAATGAAAAACTGTTTTTT. This gives the protein CASQTATNEKLFF.

The chain carries TRBV5-4 and TRBJ1-2; a weak D match, TRBD1 (5 bases). Trimming removed 4 bases from V and 1 base from J, with 17 bases in between. CDR1 and CDR2 (germline): SGHNT, YYREEE (reference sequence). This CDR3 region has 16 residues. DNA for the CDR3: TGTGCCAGCAGCCATGGATCAGGGTCGAATAACTATGGCTACACCTTC. Its translation: CASSHGSGSNNYGYTF.

This clone appeared a few times. This chain joins TRBV6-1 and TRBJ2-7, with TRBD1 as a possible D gene (5 bases). With 8 bases removed from V and 0 bases from J, the gap between germline ends came to 11 bases. This CDR3 spans 13 amino acids. Per the germline V gene, CDR1 is MNHNS and CDR2 is SASEGT. This CDR3 reads CASENRISYEQYF. CDR3 sequence (DNA): TGTGCCAGCGAGAACAGGATCTCCTACGAGCAGTACTTC.

The chain has TRBV6-5 and TRBJ1-1; TRBD1 matches 7 bases. V shed 5 bases and J 1 base; nucleotides not matched to a gene: 4. Per germline, CDR1 MNHEY and CDR2 SVGAGI. The CDR3 length is 14 residues. CDR3 bases: TGTGCCAGCAGTACCGGGACAGAGAACACTGAAGCTTTCTTT. Protein product: CASSTGTENTEAFF.

The chain combines TRBV11-2 with TRBJ2-1; D may be TRBD1 (5 bases). Trimming shortened V by 6 bases and J by 0 bases, and 15 bases separated the two germline ends. The CDR3 is made up of 16 amino acids. The germline V gene has CDR1 SGHAT and CDR2 FQNNGV. The CDR3 spells CASRNWGIRSYNEQFF. CDR3 coding DNA: TGTGCCAGCAGAAATTGGGGCATCCGCTCCTACAATGAGCAGTTCTTC.

The chain carries TRBV25-1 and TRBJ1-3; the D gene is possibly TRBD1 (5 bases). V lost 5 bases to trimming and J lost 0 bases, with 14 bases between them. This CDR3 is 16 amino acids long. Germline CDR1 is MGHDK and CDR2 is SYGVNS. CDR3 residues: CASSSFRDFSGNTIYF. The CDR3 DNA reads TGTGCCAGCAGTTCCTTCCGGGACTTCTCTGGAAACACCATATATTTT.

The chain couples TRBV29-1 to TRBJ2-5, with D possibly being TRBD2 (6 bases). V was pared by 6 bases and J by 2 bases, with 16 bases between. The V gene's germline CDR1 is SQVTM and CDR2 ANQGSEA. The CDR3 covers 14 residues. CDR3 in amino acids: CSVVRAGPQETQYF. The CDR3 coding sequence is TGCAGCGTGGTCCGGGCGGGACCTCAAGAGACCCAGTACTTC.

This clone was recorded only once. The chain couples TRBV5-1 to TRBJ2-2; 8 nucleotides line up with TRBD2. Germline loops: CDR1 SGHRS, CDR2 YFSETQ. Trimming took 0 bases from V and 0 from J; bases not matched to a gene: 4. The CDR3 spans 17 residues. The CDR3 DNA reads as TGCGCCAGCAGCTTGGCCGGTAGCGGGGCGAACACCGGGGAGCTGTTTTTT. Protein sequence: CASSLAGSGANTGELFF.

The genes are TRBV6-5 and TRBJ1-1; D unresolved. The germline gives CDR1 MNHEY, CDR2 SVGAGI. The CDR3 is 12 residues long. Trimming shortened V by 7 bases and J by 1 base, and 7 bases separated the two germline ends. This CDR3 reads CASTPGNTEAFF. In DNA form, the CDR3 reads TGTGCCAGCACTCCAGGGAACACTGAAGCTTTCTTT.

The chain has TRBV2 and TRBJ2-3; TRBD2 matches 11 bases. V dropped 8 bases and J dropped 7; count of bases not matched to a gene: 11. The CDR3 length is 15 residues. Germline V lookup: CDR1 SNHLY, CDR2 FYNNEI. CDR3 amino acids: CASLLDSGRAYTQYF. CDR3 in DNA: TGTGCCAGCCTCTTGGATAGCGGGAGGGCTTATACGCAGTATTTT.

The chain joins TRBV5-1 to TRBJ2-3, with 7 bases matching TRBD2. Losses at the gene ends were 3 bases for V and 5 bases for J; bases not matched to a gene: 12. Germline CDR1 and CDR2: SGHRS and YFSETQ. The CDR3 has 16 amino acids. This CDR3 is CASSSLERGSIDTQYF. CDR3 coding DNA: TGCGCCAGCAGCTCCCTCGAGCGGGGAAGTATAGATACGCAGTATTTT. Full variable domain (outside the CDR3, taken from reference TRBV5-1 and TRBJ2-3): KAGVTQTPRYLIKTRGQQVTLSCSPISGHRSVSWYQQTPGQGLQFLFEYFSETQRNKGNFPGRFSGRQFSNSRSEMNVSTLELGDSALYLCASSSLERGSIDTQYFGPGTRLTVL.

This chain joins TRBV7-6 and TRBJ2-2; D may be TRBD2 (5 bases). Trimming removed 7 bases from V and 2 bases from J, with 11 bases in between. Germline CDR1 and CDR2: SGHVS and FNYEAQ. This CDR3 is 14 amino acids long. CDR3 sequence reads: CASNRLTNTGELFF. CDR3 in DNA: TGTGCCAGCAATAGACTAACAAACACCGGGGAGCTGTTTTTT.

This chain uses TRBV7-2 with TRBJ2-1; D possibly corresponds to TRBD2 (6 bases). V was trimmed by 2 bases and J by 7 bases, leaving 18 bases between them. The V gene's germline CDR1 is SGHTA and CDR2 FQGNSA. The CDR3 length is 16 residues. CDR3: CASSLLPGEISNEQFF. CDR3 nucleotide sequence: TGTGCCAGCAGCTTATTACCGGGAGAGATTAGTAATGAGCAGTTCTTC. The whole variable domain, filled in from reference TRBV7-2 and TRBJ2-1, reads GAGVSQSPSNKVTEKGKDVELRCDPISGHTALYWYRQSLGQGLEFLIYFQGNSAPDKSGLPSDRFSAERTGGSVSTLTIQRTQQEDSAVYLCASSLLPGEISNEQFFGPGTRLTVL.

V usage is TRBV6-4 and J usage is TRBJ1-5, with 7 bases that match TRBD1. Trimming took 3 bases from V and 9 from J; bases not matched to a gene: 8. Germline V lookup: CDR1 MRHNA, CDR2 SNTAGT. The CDR3 is made up of 14 amino acids. The CDR3 spells CASSESTGTGPQHF. The CDR3 nucleotides read TGTGCCAGCAGTGAATCGACAGGGACGGGGCCCCAGCATTTT.

The chain links TRBV7-9 to TRBJ2-7; the D gene is possibly TRBD2 (6 bases). The CDR3 length is 14 residues. V gave up 5 bases and J gave up 5 bases, with 16 bases separating them. Germline-derived CDR1 and CDR2 are SEHNR and FQNEAQ (reference sequence). The CDR3 protein is CASSARLVYDEQYF. The CDR3 region has the DNA TGTGCCAGCAGCGCCCGACTAGTTTACGACGAGCAGTACTTC.

The J gene is TRBJ2-7, the V gene TRBV10-1; D might be TRBD2 (5 bases). The germline V gene has CDR1 WNHNN and CDR2 SYGVQD (reference sequence). V lost 3 bases, J lost 5 bases, and 17 bases lay in between. The CDR3 runs 15 residues. The CDR3 reads CASSEIRGLRHEQYF. In DNA form, the CDR3 reads TGCGCCAGCAGTGAAATCCGGGGTCTCCGCCACGAGCAGTACTTC.